One sample yielded the 3 T cell receptor beta chains listed below, sequenced in a study of OX40 agonist ivuxolimab in advanced cancers. Only in-frame clones appear in the TCRdb table, and some are missing; sequencing was by immunoSEQ multiplex PCR. The table has 70,000 to 85,000 clones, approximately 86% seen once; the top ten hold under 2.5%. Sequences were derived from CD4+ or CD8+ T cells sorted from blood, sampled in a trial of the OX40 agonist ivuxolimab. The receptors were sampled from an adult with an advanced solid tumor such as melanoma, head and neck, liver or kidney cancer.

Within the sample, this clone is medium-sized. This chain links TRBV7-9 with TRBJ2-7, with D tentatively TRBD1 (6 bases). The V end lost 5 bases, the J end lost 4 bases, and 15 bases lay between the germline ends. The germline CDR1 and CDR2 sequences are SEHNR and FQNEAQ (reference sequence). The CDR3 is 14 amino acids. The CDR3 DNA follows: TGTGCCAGCAGCCCGGACTCGGACAGTTACGAGCAGTACTTC. It translates to CASSPDSDSYEQYF.

The J gene is TRBJ2-5, the V gene TRBV19; D uncertain. V lost 2 bases and J 1 base, leaving 5 bases between the germline ends. Germline V gene data show CDR1 as LNHDA and CDR2 as SQIVND (reference sequence). The length of the CDR3 is 13 residues. CDR3 loop: CASSINIQETQYF. CDR3 nucleotide sequence: TGTGCCAGTAGTATAAATATCCAAGAGACCCAGTACTTC.

The chain links TRBV5-1 to TRBJ2-5, with TRBD2 matching over 7 bases. Unmatched junction bases numbered 5, after V lost 1 base and J lost 5 bases. CDR1 is SGHRS, CDR2 YFSETQ, per germline. CDR3 length equals 14 residues. CDR3 DNA: TGCGCCAGCAGCTTGTGGCGGGGGTCGGAGACCCAGTACTTC. This gives the protein CASSLWRGSETQYF.